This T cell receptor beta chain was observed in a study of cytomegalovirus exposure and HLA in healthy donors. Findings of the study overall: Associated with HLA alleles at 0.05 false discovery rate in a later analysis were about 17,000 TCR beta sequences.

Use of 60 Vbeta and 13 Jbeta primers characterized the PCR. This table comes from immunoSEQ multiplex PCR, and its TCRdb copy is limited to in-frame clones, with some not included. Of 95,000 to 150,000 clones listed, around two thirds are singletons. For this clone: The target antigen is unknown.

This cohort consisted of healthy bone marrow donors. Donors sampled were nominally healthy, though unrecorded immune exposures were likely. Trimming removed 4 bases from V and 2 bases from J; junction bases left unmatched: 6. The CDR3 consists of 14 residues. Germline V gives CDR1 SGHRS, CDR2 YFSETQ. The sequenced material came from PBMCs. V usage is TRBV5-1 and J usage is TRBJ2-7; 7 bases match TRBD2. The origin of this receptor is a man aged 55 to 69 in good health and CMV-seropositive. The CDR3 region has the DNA TGCGCCAGCAGCCACGCTAGCGGAGCCTACGAGCAGTACTTC. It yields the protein CASSHASGAYEQYF.